A single sample gave rise to the 5 T cell receptor beta chains below, sequenced in a study of blood T cell repertoires in COVID-19 (dated by TCRdb to the early 2020s). The library was generated by the immunoSEQ multiplex PCR assay. In TCRdb, the immuneACCESS table is reduced to in-frame sequences with V and J assigned. These tables do not hold every clone; where another copy was compared, an unresolved V gene accounts for under half, and the others remain unexplained. A total of 65,000 to 95,000 clones appear in this sample, 89% of them only once. Clones ranked in the top ten supply approximately 12% of the sample. The sequencing sample was made of peripheral blood. These TCRs come from a man between 70 and 80 years old with active or convalescent COVID-19.

This clone was found a few times. The chain couples TRBV3-1 (or the pseudogene TRBV3-2) to TRBJ1-1, with unresolved D. The CDR3 is 12 amino acids. V gave up 5 bases and J gave up 1 base, with 5 bases separating them. In germline, CDR1 is LGHDT, CDR2 YNNKEL (reference sequence). The CDR3 region is CASSIRNTEAFF. The CDR3 DNA reads as TGTGCCAGCAGCATTAGGAACACTGAAGCTTTCTTT.

The V call is TRBV9, the J call TRBJ2-1, with a possible D match to TRBD2 (5 bases). The germline V gene encodes CDR1 SGDLS and CDR2 YYNGEE. The CDR3 has 13 amino acids. The V gene lost 4 bases and the J gene lost 5 bases, with 10 bases spanning the gap. The chain's CDR3 is CASSPRGDNEQFF. The CDR3 coding sequence is TGTGCCAGCAGCCCCCGGGGAGACAATGAGCAGTTCTTC.

The J gene is TRBJ1-6, the V gene TRBV2; D might be TRBD1 (5 bases). Trimming shortened V by 4 bases and J by 4 bases, and 8 bases separated the two germline ends. This CDR3 spans 14 amino acids. The germline CDR1 and CDR2 sequences are SNHLY and FYNNEI. CDR3 bases: TGTGCCAGCAGTGGACAGAAGTATAATTCACCCCTCCACTTT. Protein sequence: CASSGQKYNSPLHF.

The chain links TRBV15 to TRBJ2-1; tentatively, D is TRBD1 (6 bases). Trimming stripped 0 bases from V and 0 bases from J, with 9 bases between. CDR3 length equals 16 residues. The V gene's germline CDR1 is LNHNV and CDR2 YYDKDF (reference sequence). Here the CDR3 reads CATSRDTGSSYNEQFF. The CDR3 coding sequence is TGTGCCACCAGCAGAGATACAGGGAGCTCCTACAATGAGCAGTTCTTC.

This chain links TRBV6-5 with TRBJ2-7; tentative D call: TRBD2 (5 bases). The CDR3 extends over 13 amino acids. Trimming took off 2 bases at V and 5 bases at J, with 10 bases between the two ends. Looked up from germline, CDR1 is MNHEY and CDR2 is SVGAGI. The CDR3 loop is CASSYIVGDEQYF. The DNA of the CDR3 is TGTGCCAGCAGTTACATCGTCGGGGACGAGCAGTACTTC.